The 6 T cell receptor beta chains listed next were all sequenced from one sample in a study of control samples from healthy donors and cancer patients. The assay was immunoSEQ multiplex PCR, and TCRdb's table has in-frame clones only and misses some. Of around 150,000 clones in the sample, about 94% were seen once. The sequenced material came from PBMCs. The receptors come from a man between 60 and 75 years old with colorectal cancer.

The V and J genes are TRBV5-1 and TRBJ1-3; 7 bases are a match to TRBD1. This CDR3 has 16 residues. V was pared by 2 bases and J by 0 bases, with 5 bases of the junction left unmatched. The germline V gene encodes CDR1 SGHRS and CDR2 YFSETQ. The CDR3 reads CASSLSGTDSGNTIYF. The CDR3 DNA reads as TGCGCCAGCAGCTTATCAGGGACAGACTCTGGAAACACCATATATTTT. Using reference TRBV5-1 and TRBJ1-3 for the parts outside the CDR3, the full variable domain is KAGVTQTPRYLIKTRGQQVTLSCSPISGHRSVSWYQQTPGQGLQFLFEYFSETQRNKGNFPGRFSGRQFSNSRSEMNVSTLELGDSALYLCASSLSGTDSGNTIYFGEGSWLTVV.

V is TRBV10-3 and J is TRBJ1-2; perhaps TRBD1 as D (5 bases). V lost 3 bases and J lost 4, with 12 bases in between. Germline loops: CDR1 ENHRY, CDR2 SYGVKD. The CDR3 runs to 14 residues. The CDR3 DNA sequence: TGTGCCATCAGTGAAGGAGGGGACTTCTATGGCTACACCTTC. Its translation is CAISEGGDFYGYTF.

This chain joins TRBV27 and TRBJ2-1, with D perhaps TRBD2 (5 bases). This CDR3 comprises 14 residues. The germline V gene has CDR1 MNHEY and CDR2 SMNVEV (reference sequence). V gave up 1 base and J gave up 8 bases, with 12 bases separating them. The CDR3 DNA follows: TGTGCCAGCAGTTTATTCCTCTCCGGGGATGAGCAGTTCTTC. It specifies CASSLFLSGDEQFF.

The gene calls are TRBV19 and TRBJ2-3, with D possibly being TRBD1 (6 bases). Germline assignment: CDR1 LNHDA and CDR2 SQIVND (reference sequence). This CDR3 is built from 16 residues. V dropped 0 bases and J dropped 3 bases, with 13 bases sitting between them. DNA of the CDR3: TGTGCCAGTAGTATAGATGGGGGCGGAAGTACAGATACGCAGTATTTT. This encodes CASSIDGGGSTDTQYF.

The CDR3 loop is CATSDPTVNTGELFF. DNA of the CDR3: TGTGCCACCAGTGACCCGACAGTTAACACCGGGGAGCTGTTTTTT. The genes are TRBV24-1 and TRBJ2-2, with a possible D match to TRBD1 (5 bases). The CDR3 extends over 15 amino acids. Trimming took off 4 bases at V and 2 bases at J, with 10 bases between the two ends. CDR1 and CDR2 from the germline V gene are KGHDR and SFDVKD.

The rearrangement joins TRBV3-1 (or the pseudogene TRBV3-2) to TRBJ1-1, with D possibly matching TRBD1 (6 bases). The CDR3 consists of 12 residues. Trimming removed 4 bases from V and 4 bases from J, with 7 bases in between. Germline V gene data show CDR1 as LGHDT and CDR2 as YNNKEL (reference sequence). The CDR3: CASSRTATEAFF. The CDR3, as DNA: TGTGCCAGCAGCCGGACAGCCACTGAAGCTTTCTTT.